The text below deals with one T cell receptor (beta chain). This clone's antigen is unknown. No much larger clone is present one base from it, and per-base qualities are unavailable. Sequencing used an Illumina HiSeq 1500. Clones were called with MiXCR by TCRdb after fastp trimmed the public reads at Q25, and only in-frame beta chains were retained. All rows with the same CDR3 protein become a single entry with the most common DNA and genes. In all, the sample holds roughly 180,000 distinct CDR3 sequences, and roughly 22% of those were seen once. The ten largest clones capture about 25% of the sample. This record belongs to a study of T cell repertoires in cytomegalovirus infection (dated by TCRdb to between 2017 and 2020). Turning to the overall study: Recently identified HLA-C-restricted CMV epitopes, whose presentation resists viral immunomodulation, were targeted by peptide stimulations together with well-studied HLA-B-restricted epitopes. The HLA type of each donor mattered for the analysis, because public TCR beta signatures pointed to carriage of CMV infection along with the matching HLA type. Study-wide conclusions, independent of this receptor: The ex vivo response was dominated by HLA-C-restricted CMV-specific TCR beta clonotypes, which also provided the single most frequent clonotype in two of eight donors. In both this cohort and an independent cohort of approximately 350 donors, the cumulative frequency of public TCR beta family members distinguished carriers of CMV infection plus the relevant HLA type.

The CDR1 and CDR2 encoded by the germline V gene are SGDLS and YYNGEE. Spanning cysteine to phenylalanine, the CDR3 consists of 15 amino acids. Just the 45-base CDR3 DNA is kept, in frame starting at base 1. V gives up 5 bases and J gives up 2 bases, and the segment between their germline ends measures 15 bases. The sample's treatment or condition label, in plain terms: in vitro stimulation with specific CMV peptide epitopes to enrich CMV-specific T cells. The V and J genes are TRBV9 and TRBJ2-3; a tentative D call is TRBD2 (7 bases match). This receptor was taken from a human donor in good health (CMV status not recorded). Some clones in this sample may be carry-over from other donors' samples. This specimen consisted of CD8+ T cells from cultured PBMCs, obtained from culture after CMV antigen stimulation. The CDR3 protein sequence reads: CASSAGGAPTDTQYF. In nucleotides, the sequence is TGTGCCAGCAGTGCTGGGGGGGCTCCCACAGATACGCAGTATTTT.